This passage covers 29 T cell receptor beta chains from one sample sequenced in a study of post-analysis software for immune sequencing data. Unique molecular identifiers were carried by the TCR beta cDNA libraries. TCRdb fed the PCR reads into MiXCR, producing one record per CDR3 protein. The repertoire holds around 770,000 distinct CDR3 sequences, with about 45% as singletons. Which antigens these TCRs recognize remains unknown. Notes on the study in general: TRBV5-6, TRBV5-1 and TRBV20-1 belonged to a set of roughly five TRBV segments that were more frequent in patients than controls.

The sequenced sample consisted of blood. These receptors came from a girl aged 5 to 17 with multiple sclerosis.

CDR3 nucleotide sequence: TGCAGTGCTAGAGGACAGTACAATGAGCAGTTCTTC. Protein: CSARGQYNEQFF. The chain links TRBV20-1 to TRBJ2-1; D is possibly TRBD1 (5 bases). Deletions cut 1 base from V and 4 bases from J, with 5 bases between. The CDR3 length is 12 residues. Germline CDR1 and CDR2: DFQATT and SNEGSKA (reference sequence).

This chain joins TRBV20-1 and TRBJ2-7; tentative D call: TRBD1 (6 bases). V was shortened by 3 bases and J by 6 bases, with 12 bases between the two germline ends. This CDR3 region has 12 residues. CDR1 is DFQATT, CDR2 SNEGSKA, per germline (reference sequence). The CDR3 loop is CSARFRGSEQYF. The CDR3, as DNA: TGCAGTGCTAGGTTTAGGGGGAGCGAGCAGTACTTC.

J is TRBJ2-7 and V is TRBV6-5; possible D gene TRBD1, 5 bases. The CDR3 is made up of 13 amino acids. The V gene lost 4 bases and the J gene lost 2 bases, with 9 bases spanning the gap. Germline CDR1 and CDR2: MNHEY and SVGAGI. The CDR3: CASSSPGPYEQYF. Written as DNA, the CDR3 is TGTGCCAGCAGTTCCCCAGGGCCCTACGAGCAGTACTTC.

The V call is TRBV5-1, the J call TRBJ1-2, with a tentative D call TRBD1 (6 bases). The CDR3 totals 15 residues. V was shortened by 0 bases and J by 5 bases, with 14 bases between the two germline ends. Looked up from germline, CDR1 is SGHRS and CDR2 is YFSETQ. CDR3 protein: CASSLGQEFGYGYTF. The CDR3 DNA sequence: TGCGCCAGCAGCTTGGGACAGGAGTTCGGGTATGGCTACACCTTC.

There are a few counts of this clonotype. The chain's CDR3 is CSVGGIKDTQYF. The CDR3 DNA is TGCAGCGTAGGGGGCATTAAGGATACGCAGTATTTT. The chain joins TRBV20-1 to TRBJ2-3; 7 nucleotides line up with TRBD1. Germline values: CDR1 DFQATT, CDR2 SNEGSKA (reference sequence). The CDR3 has 12 amino acids.

The gene calls are TRBV28 and TRBJ1-2; no clear D gene. Germline V gives CDR1 MDHEN, CDR2 SYDVKM. V was pared by 0 bases and J by 8 bases, with 10 bases between. CDR3 length equals 13 residues. CDR3 loop: CASSLWSTRGYTF. CDR3 in DNA: TGTGCCAGCAGTTTATGGTCCACGAGGGGCTACACCTTC.

This clonotype was seen a handful of times. The chain carries TRBV7-2 and TRBJ2-3, with a tentative D call TRBD2 (5 bases). Trimming cost V 3 bases and J 1 base, with 8 bases left between them. CDR3 length equals 14 residues. Looked up from germline, CDR1 is SGHTA and CDR2 is FQGNSA. CDR3 nucleotides: TGTGCCAGCAGCTTTGTGCGGGGCACAGATACGCAGTATTTT. It yields the protein CASSFVRGTDTQYF.

V gene TRBV10-3 combines with J gene TRBJ2-7, with 8 positions matching TRBD2. This CDR3 contains 15 residues. Germline values: CDR1 ENHRY, CDR2 SYGVKD. The junction had 10 bases not matched to a gene; V was cut back by 6 bases and J by 3 bases. The CDR3 DNA follows: TGTGCCATCAGACCTCCGGGACTAGGGAACTACGAGCAGTACTTC. Translating gives CAIRPPGLGNYEQYF.

This clonotype has just a few counts. The chain has TRBV30 and TRBJ2-7, with D perhaps matching TRBD1 (6 bases). V lost 5 bases and J 0 bases, leaving 14 bases between the germline ends. Germline V lookup: CDR1 GTSNPN, CDR2 SVGIG (reference sequence). This CDR3 region has 14 residues. CDR3: CAWEVDSNSYEQYF. CDR3 DNA sequence: TGTGCCTGGGAGGTGGACAGTAACTCCTACGAGCAGTACTTC.

V usage is TRBV5-6 and J usage is TRBJ1-1; TRBD1 might be the D (5 bases). V lost 4 bases to trimming and J lost 7 bases, with 11 bases between them. Germline CDR1 reads SGHDT; CDR2 reads YYEEEE. The CDR3 is 12 amino acids. As DNA, the CDR3 is TGTGCCAGCAGCCCAGGGCCGGATGAAGCTTTCTTT. Its translation is CASSPGPDEAFF.

The chain links TRBV13 to TRBJ1-2; maybe TRBD1 (6 bases). In germline, CDR1 is PRHDT, CDR2 FYEKMQ (reference sequence). Trimming stripped 0 bases from V and 4 bases from J, with 18 bases between. This CDR3 spans 17 amino acids. The CDR3 DNA follows: TGTGCCAGCAGCTTAGGAAATAACAGGGCCCTCCGCTATGGCTACACCTTC. Protein: CASSLGNNRALRYGYTF.

The CDR3 sequence is CSVATSGRGETQYF. CDR3 in DNA: TGCAGCGTTGCGACTAGCGGGAGAGGGGAGACCCAGTACTTC. The chain is built from TRBV29-1 and TRBJ2-5; 12 bases are shared with TRBD2. The CDR3 contains 14 residues. The junction had 5 bases not matched to a gene; V was cut back by 4 bases and J by 5 bases. Germline CDR1 is SQVTM and CDR2 is ANQGSEA.

This clonotype was seen a handful of times. V is TRBV29-1 and J is TRBJ2-7; D could derive from TRBD1 or TRBD2 (5 bases each). Trimming cost V 6 bases and J 4 bases, with 16 bases left between them. The CDR3 totals 13 residues. Germline V gene sequence: CDR1 SQVTM, CDR2 ANQGSEA. The CDR3 here is CSVTDGAAYEQYF. CDR3 DNA: TGCAGCGTCACGGACGGGGCGGCGTACGAGCAGTACTTC.

This clonotype was seen more than once but under ten times. The V gene is TRBV14, the J gene TRBJ1-2; 8 bases map to TRBD1. The J segment lost 3 bases and the V segment lost 4 bases, leaving 4 bases of the junction unmatched. The CDR3 runs 14 residues. Germline values: CDR1 SGHDN, CDR2 FVKESK. DNA of the CDR3: TGTGCCAGCAGCCCTGTACAGGGGGACTATGGCTACACCTTC. It translates to CASSPVQGDYGYTF.

This clonotype was counted a few times. The chain carries TRBV20-1 and TRBJ2-5; either TRBD1 or TRBD2 may supply D (5 bases each). With the DNA end fitting TRBJ2-7 better, the J assignment may be wrong. Looked up from germline, CDR1 is DFQATT and CDR2 is SNEGSKA (reference sequence). This CDR3 contains 13 residues. For the CDR3, the DNA is TGCAGTGCTTCAACAGGCGGGTTGGACGAGCAGTACTTC. It encodes CSASTGGLDEQYF.

Comments on this clonotype: One end of the junction is discordant with germline, which a read error may explain. This rearrangement joins TRBV4-3 to TRBJ1-2; D uncertain. This CDR3 is 13 amino acids long. Germline V gene sequence: CDR1 LGHNA, CDR2 YSLEER. CDR3 residues: CASSQILSYGCTF. The CDR3 coding sequence is TGCGCCAGCAGCCAAATTCTTAGCTATGGCTGCACCTTC.

The rearrangement uses TRBV20-1 and TRBJ2-7, with D possibly matching TRBD2 (5 bases). The DNA end favors TRBJ2-5, so the J call may be wrong. The germline CDR1 and CDR2 sequences are DFQATT and SNEGSKA (reference sequence). This CDR3 spans 12 amino acids. The CDR3 DNA follows: TGCAGTGCTCGAGGGTCTGGAGGGACCCAGTACTTC. It translates to CSARGSGGTQYF.

The rearrangement uses TRBV27 and TRBJ2-4; D gene uncertain. TRBJ2-7 matches the DNA end more closely, so the J call is doubtful. CDR1 is MNHEY, CDR2 SMNVEV, per germline (reference sequence). The CDR3 extends over 8 amino acids. For the CDR3, the DNA is TGTACATCCGACGAGCAGTACTTC. Its translation is CTSDEQYF.

The rearrangement links TRBV27 to TRBJ2-3; maybe TRBD2 (6 bases). CDR3 length equals 15 residues. CDR1 is MNHEY, CDR2 SMNVEV, per germline (reference sequence). Trimming cost V 4 bases and J 3 bases, with 14 bases left between them. CDR3: CASSSYRLGTDTQYF. The CDR3 DNA sequence: TGTGCCAGCAGTTCTTACCGACTAGGAACAGATACGCAGTATTTT.

The rearrangement links TRBV6-2 or TRBV6-3 to TRBJ2-1, with 7 bases lining up with TRBD2. The CDR3 sequence is 15 residues long. Germline-derived CDR1 and CDR2 are MNHEY and SVGEGT. V trimming: 2 bases; J trimming: 2 bases; junction bases outside the gene matches: 3. The CDR3 region is CASSYRGGTYNEQFF. CDR3 nucleotides: TGTGCCAGCAGTTACAGGGGAGGGACCTACAATGAGCAGTTCTTC.

Turning to this clonotype: Compared with germline, one end of the junction differs, possibly owing to a read error. This chain links TRBV5-1 with TRBJ1-1; D gene unclear. The CDR3 runs 17 residues. CDR1 SGHRS and CDR2 YFSETQ come from the germline V gene. CDR3 residues: CASSLGLRGSGNTEAFF. The CDR3 DNA reads as TGCGCCAGCAGCTTGGGATTACGGGGTTCGGGGAACACTGAGGCTTTCTTT.

The chain employs TRBV7-9 and TRBJ2-1; 7 nucleotides match TRBD2. Germline V gene sequence: CDR1 SEHNR, CDR2 FQNEAQ (reference sequence). The J segment lost 8 bases and the V segment lost 6 bases, leaving 7 bases of the junction unmatched. This CDR3 has 13 residues. Here the CDR3 reads CASSLAAYHEQFF. CDR3 nucleotides: TGTGCCAGCAGTCTAGCGGCTTACCATGAGCAGTTCTTC.

Notes on this clonotype: At one boundary the junction diverges from the germline segment, which might be a read error. V gene TRBV4-2 combines with J gene TRBJ1-2; TRBD1 might be the D (5 bases). In germline, CDR1 is LGHNA, CDR2 YNFKEQ. The CDR3 runs to 14 residues. CDR3 in amino acids: CASSHTGAAYDYTF. In nucleotides, the CDR3 is TGTGCCAGCAGCCACACTGGGGCCGCCTATGACTACACCTTC.

This clonotype was observed a few times. This chain joins TRBV12-3 or TRBV12-4 and TRBJ2-5; D tentatively fits TRBD1 or TRBD2 (6 bases each). Deletions cut 7 bases from V and 0 bases from J, with 15 bases between. There are 15 residues in the CDR3. For the CDR3, the DNA is TGTGCCAGCACCGGGGGCACCCCCCACCAAGAGACCCAGTACTTC. It encodes CASTGGTPHQETQYF.

The chain uses TRBV15 and TRBJ2-5; D is possibly TRBD1 (6 bases). V gave up 0 bases and J gave up 4 bases, with 12 bases separating them. Germline-derived CDR1 and CDR2 are LNHNV and YYDKDF (reference sequence). The CDR3 is made up of 15 amino acids. In DNA form, the CDR3 reads TGTGCCACCAGCAGAGATCGGAACAGGGTAGAGACCCAGTACTTC. Translating gives CATSRDRNRVETQYF. The full variable domain, rest sourced from reference TRBV15 and TRBJ2-5, is DAMVIQNPRYQVTQFGKPVTLSCSQTLNHNVMYWYQQKSSQAPKLLFHYYDKDFNNEADTPDNFQSRRPNTSFCFLDIRSPGLGDTAMYLCATSRDRNRVETQYFGPGTRLLVL.

This chain uses TRBV9 with TRBJ1-2; D remains ambiguous. Trimming removed 3 bases from V and 5 bases from J, with 11 bases in between. Germline V lookup: CDR1 SGDLS, CDR2 YYNGEE. The CDR3 contains 13 residues. The chain's CDR3 is CASSEGGVYGYTF. The CDR3 DNA follows: TGTGCCAGCAGCGAGGGCGGCGTATATGGCTACACCTTC.

The genes are TRBV10-3 and TRBJ2-5; D possibly uses TRBD1 or TRBD2 (5 bases each). The J call may be mistaken, given a closer DNA end match to TRBJ2-7. The CDR3 is made up of 15 amino acids. Germline V gene sequence: CDR1 ENHRY, CDR2 SYGVKD. CDR3 in amino acids: CAIRGESGGTYEQYF. The DNA for the CDR3 is TGTGCCATCAGAGGGGAGAGCGGAGGAACCTACGAGCAGTACTTC.

About this clonotype: A much larger clone differs from this one at a single base, so this may be a read error. V usage is TRBV12-3 or TRBV12-4 and J usage is TRBJ2-6; 7 nucleotides match TRBD1. CDR3 length equals 16 residues. The CDR3 DNA is TGTGCCAGCAGAACAGGGGATTACTCTGGGGCCAACGTCCGGACTTTC. This codes for CASRTGDYSGANVRTF.

The chain has TRBV7-2 and TRBJ2-1, with 8 nucleotides matching TRBD2. CDR1 SGHTA and CDR2 FQGNSA come from the germline V gene. The J segment lost 6 bases and the V segment lost 1 base, leaving 5 bases of the junction unmatched. The CDR3 length is 15 residues. The CDR3 nucleotides are TGTGCCAGCAGCTTAGTCAGCGGGGGTGCCAATGAGCAGTTCTTC. Residues: CASSLVSGGANEQFF.